This T cell receptor (beta chain) was obtained from a study of CD8+ T cells in alopecia areata. Study-wide background: Tofacitinib therapy took 6 to 18 months; 6 months off drug came after.

cDNA reverse transcribed from extracted RNA served as the sequencing template. Some clones are missing from TCRdb's copy, which holds only in-frame ones; the method was immunoSEQ multiplex PCR. The sample yields approximately 150,000 clones, around 51% seen once. V dropped 5 bases and J dropped 4 bases, with 11 bases sitting between them. Germline V CDR1 and CDR2: GTSNPN, SVGIG (reference sequence). The CDR3 is 12 amino acids. The J gene is TRBJ1-1, the V gene TRBV30; D may be TRBD1 (5 bases). The sequenced sample was CD4+ T cells sorted from blood, obtained at week 0. The TCR sequence derives from a human donor with alopecia areata. The CDR3 here is CAWARGPTEAFF. The CDR3 nucleotides read TGTGCCTGGGCAAGGGGCCCCACTGAAGCTTTCTTT.